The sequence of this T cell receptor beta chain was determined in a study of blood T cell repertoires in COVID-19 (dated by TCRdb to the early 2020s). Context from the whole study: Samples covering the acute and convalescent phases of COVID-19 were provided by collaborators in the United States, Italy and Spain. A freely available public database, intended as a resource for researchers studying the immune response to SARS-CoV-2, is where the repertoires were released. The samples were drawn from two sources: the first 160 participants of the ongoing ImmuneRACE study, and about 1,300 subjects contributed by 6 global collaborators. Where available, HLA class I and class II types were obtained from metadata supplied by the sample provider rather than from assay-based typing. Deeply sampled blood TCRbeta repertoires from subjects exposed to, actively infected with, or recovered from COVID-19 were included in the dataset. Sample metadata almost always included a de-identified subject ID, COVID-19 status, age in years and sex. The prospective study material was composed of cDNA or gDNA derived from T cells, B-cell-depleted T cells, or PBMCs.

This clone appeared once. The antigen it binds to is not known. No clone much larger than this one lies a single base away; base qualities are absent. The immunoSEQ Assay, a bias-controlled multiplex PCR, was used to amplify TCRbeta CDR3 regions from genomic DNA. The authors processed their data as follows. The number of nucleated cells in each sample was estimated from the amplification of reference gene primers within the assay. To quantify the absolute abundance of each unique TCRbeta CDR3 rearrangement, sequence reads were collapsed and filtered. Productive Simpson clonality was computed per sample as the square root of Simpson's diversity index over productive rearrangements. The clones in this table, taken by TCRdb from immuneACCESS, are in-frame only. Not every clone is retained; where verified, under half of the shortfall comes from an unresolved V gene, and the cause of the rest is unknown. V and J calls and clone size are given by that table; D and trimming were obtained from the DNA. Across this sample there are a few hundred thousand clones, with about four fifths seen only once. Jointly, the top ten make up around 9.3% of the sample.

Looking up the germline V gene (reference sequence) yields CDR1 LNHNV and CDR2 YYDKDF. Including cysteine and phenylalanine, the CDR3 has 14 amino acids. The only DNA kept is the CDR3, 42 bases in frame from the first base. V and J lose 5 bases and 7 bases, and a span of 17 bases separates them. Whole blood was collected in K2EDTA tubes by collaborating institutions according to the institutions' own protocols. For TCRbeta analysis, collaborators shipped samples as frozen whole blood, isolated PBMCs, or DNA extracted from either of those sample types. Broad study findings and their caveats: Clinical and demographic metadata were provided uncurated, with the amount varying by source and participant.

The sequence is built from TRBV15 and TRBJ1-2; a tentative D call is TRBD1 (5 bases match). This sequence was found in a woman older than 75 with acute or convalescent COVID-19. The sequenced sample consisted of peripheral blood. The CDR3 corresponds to CATSGSEGRGGYTF. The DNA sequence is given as TGTGCCACCAGCGGATCAGAGGGGCGGGGTGGCTACACCTTC. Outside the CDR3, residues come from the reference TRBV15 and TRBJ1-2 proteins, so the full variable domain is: DAMVIQNPRYQVTQFGKPVTLSCSQTLNHNVMYWYQQKSSQAPKLLFHYYDKDFNNEADTPDNFQSRRPNTSFCFLDIRSPGLGDTAMYLCATSGSEGRGGYTFGSGTRLTVV.